The source of this TCR beta chain is a study of molecular identifiers for immune sequencing clone quantification. General study findings and limits: Spiked Jurkat TCR RNA equal to one cell could reportedly be picked out among some 1 million naive cells. Clones of above 20 RNA copies carried over 99% of effector molecules; in naive cells they carried under 1%. Should identical TCR molecules share a barcode, the sizes of highly expanded clones could be underestimated.

This clonotype was seen many times. Its specificity is unknown. With 0 bases removed from V and 2 bases from J, the gap between germline ends came to 13 bases. Germline loops: CDR1 MGHRA, CDR2 YSYEKL. This CDR3 has 16 residues. A single record per CDR3 protein comes from TCRdb applying MiXCR to the PCR reads. Counted here are about 36,000 distinct CDR3 sequences, about 18% occurring once; the ten biggest clones make up more than 0.95%. Naive CD8 T cells were sorted, and the gate applied was CD8+CD4-CCR7+CD45RA+. Sequenced input: naive CD8+ T cells from blood, with Jurkat cell RNA spiked in. Regarding subset: FACS-sorted CD8+CD4-CCR7+CD45RA+ naive T cells. The TCR was taken from a human donor in good health. Some libraries in this study had Jurkat cell RNA spiked in. This chain links TRBV4-1 with TRBJ2-5; the D gene could be TRBD1 or TRBD2 (5 bases each). CDR3 sequence (DNA): TGCGCCAGCAGCCAAGATCCTGGGGGAAAACAAGAGACCCAGTACTTC. Its protein product is CASSQDPGGKQETQYF.